This record covers a single T cell receptor beta chain. Its antigen is still unknown. Per-base qualities were not stored, and no clone one base away is much larger. Interpreted using the paper, the treatment or condition label stands for: approximately 9-day PBMC culture with coronavirus spike peptide pools or control peptides (ViraFEST assay). To expand antigen-specific T cells with peptide pools and then pick out the expanded clonotypes through TCR sequencing, the study relied on the ViraFEST assay. The convalescent patients' positive SARS-CoV-2 PCR tests fell between March and December 2020, which was before the Alpha, Beta and Delta variants emerged in the United States. PBMCs were cultured at approximately 2.1 million per well in IMDM supplemented with about 5.5% human AB serum and roughly 10 IU/ml IL-2, with about 10 ug/ml peptide pools added. On days 3 and 7, half of the culture medium was replaced with fresh IL-2-containing medium. CD4+ T cells were isolated after roughly eleven days of culture through negative selection using the EasySep CD4+ T cell isolation kit. Ficoll-Paque Plus gradient centrifugation was used to isolate PBMCs from whole blood, and the isolated PBMCs were then either used fresh or cryopreserved at -140C. Triplicate wells were generally used for each culture condition.

These data originate in a study of vaccination and CD4 T cells after COVID-19 (dated 2022 in TCRdb). The study in broad terms: Convalescent patients had a positive SARS-CoV-2 result on nasal swab PCR, and of these patients, several had mild disease and one had severe disease. In roughly nine COVID-19 convalescent patients and 4 infection-naive healthy vaccine recipients, the spike-specific CD4+ TCR repertoire before mRNA vaccination was compared with the repertoire after mRNA vaccination. Culture stimuli were overlapping spike peptide pools from SARS-CoV-2 and from the common cold coronaviruses HCoV-NL63, HCoV-OC43 and HCoV-229E. The time from the second vaccine dose to post-vaccine blood sampling had a median of around 72 days and ranged from about 12 to 241 days. Control cultures used a CEFX viral epitope pool as positive control, an HIV-1 Nef peptide pool as negative control, or no peptide. Participants received two doses of either the Pfizer-BioNTech BNT162b2 vaccine (n=8) or the Moderna mRNA-1273 vaccine (n=2). In the convalescent cohort there were six males and four females, among whom were two Hispanic individuals, seven Caucasians, two Asians and one multiracial person. Post-COVID blood samples were collected from convalescent patients a median of around 96 days after diagnosis, with a range of about 35 to 161 days.

The library came from PCR. TCR sequencing of DNA from cultured CD4+ T cells used the Oncomine TCR Beta short-read assay at the Johns Hopkins FTIC core. The QIAamp micro DNA kit was used to extract genomic DNA from the cultured CD4+ T cells. Oncomine TCR Beta libraries made from cultured CD4+ T cells were pooled using unique dual indexes and sequenced on an Illumina iSeq 100. Per the original workflow: Non-productive sequences were removed, and CDR3s that did not start with C, did not end with F or W, or were shorter than 7 amino acids were discarded. Antigen-specific clonotypes were identified using the MANAFEST web application through comparison of peptide-stimulated wells with reference and other culture wells. An FDR below 0.05, an odds ratio above 5, and a productive frequency above 0.1% in at least two of three replicate wells were required for clones to be considered positive. Clonotypes that were significantly expanded in both SARS-CoV-2 spike wells and at least one common cold coronavirus spike condition were defined as cross-reactive. Similarity between CDR3 sequences was evaluated in R version 3.6.1 using Levenshtein distances (stringdist) and unrooted phylogenetic trees (ape). The raw public reads went through TCRdb reprocessing: fastp at Q25, MiXCR clone calling, in-frame beta chains kept. Under each unique CDR3 protein, matching rows form one entry showing the most common genes and DNA. It is TCRdb's table, rather than the study itself, that gives the V and J calls and clone size. In this sample the table shows under 25,000 distinct CDR3 sequences, roughly two fifths of which occur a single time. The ten biggest clones cover 7% to 9.5% of the sample.

According to the germline V gene, CDR1 reads SGHAT and CDR2 reads FQNNGV. The germline ends are 10 bases apart after V is trimmed by 3 bases and J by 4 bases. The CDR3 measures 15 amino acids from cysteine to phenylalanine. Only the CDR3 part of the read is kept: 45 bases, read in frame from the first base. Beyond this particular receptor, the publication reports: In convalescent patients, a median approximately 89% of post-vaccine SARS-CoV-2-reactive clones were detected only after vaccination, suggesting vaccine-specific priming. Relatively few convalescent patients were included in the study, and early timepoints after natural infection were not analyzed. Of the vaccine-specific clones in convalescent patients, 304 of 307, or nearly all, reacted only to SARS-CoV-2 spike and did not cross-react with common cold coronaviruses. Although the median number of SARS-CoV-2-reactive clonotypes went up from around 20 after infection to more than 30 after vaccination, the increase was not significant.

The chain was built from TRBV11-2 and TRBJ2-6; the D gene could be either TRBD1 or TRBD2, each agreeing at 6 bases. This TCR came from a human donor who had recovered from COVID-19. Sequences were derived from CD4+ T cells from blood, cultured in vitro, sampled after SARS-CoV-2 vaccination. CDR3 region: CASSFRGVGANVLTF. The DNA reads TGTGCCAGCAGCTTTAGGGGGGTCGGGGCCAACGTCCTGACTTTC. With all but the CDR3 taken from the reference TRBV11-2 and TRBJ2-6 genes, the full variable domain is: EAGVAQSPRYKIIEKRQSVAFWCNPISGHATLYWYQQILGQGPKLLIQFQNNGVVDDSQLPKDRFSAERLKGVDSTLKIQPAKLEDSAVYLCASSFRGVGANVLTFGAGSRLTVL.